A single sample gave rise to the 22 T cell receptor beta chains below, sequenced in a study of vaccination and CD4 T cells after COVID-19. These receptors have no identified antigens. Sequencing of cultured CD4+ T cell DNA used the Oncomine TCR Beta short-read assay. In TCRdb, the PCR reads were re-called with MiXCR into one record per CDR3 protein. The data show almost 20,000 distinct CDR3 sequences, 40% to 50% seen once. As to treatment: approximately 11-day PBMC culture with coronavirus spike peptide pools or control peptides (ViraFEST assay). The sample in question was CD4+ T cells from blood, cultured in vitro, obtained before SARS-CoV-2 vaccination. The receptors stem from a human donor who had recovered from COVID-19.

Only a few counts were recorded for this clonotype. The V and J genes are TRBV7-2 and TRBJ2-5; no definite D call. The CDR3 sequence is 16 residues long. CDR1 is SGHTA, CDR2 FQGNSA, per germline. The germline V and J ends were trimmed by 1 base and 2 bases, with 14 bases remaining between them. CDR3 loop: CASSLEKGNRQETQYF. CDR3 bases: TGTGCCAGCAGCTTAGAGAAGGGCAATCGTCAAGAGACCCAGTACTTC.

This clonotype has only a few counts. The chain recombines TRBV2 with TRBJ1-1; D is unresolved. Germline CDR1 is SNHLY and CDR2 is FYNNEI. The CDR3 spans 11 residues. V was pared by 10 bases and J by 2 bases, with 8 bases between. CDR3 in DNA: TGTGCCAATGAAATTAACACTGAAGCTTTCTTT. Residues: CANEINTEAFF.

This chain links TRBV6-5 with TRBJ2-5; 8 bases match TRBD2. V was pared by 0 bases and J by 5 bases, with 8 bases of the junction left unmatched. The CDR3 has 16 amino acids. In germline, CDR1 is MNHEY, CDR2 SVGAGI. CDR3 in amino acids: CASSYSGAGDGETQYF. In DNA form, the CDR3 reads TGTGCCAGCAGTTACTCGGGAGCGGGAGATGGGGAGACCCAGTACTTC.

This clonotype showed up just once. The chain employs TRBV7-9 and TRBJ2-7; the match to TRBD2 covers 10 bases. Trimming at V came to 2 bases and at J to 5 bases, leaving 3 bases not matched to a gene. The CDR3 is made up of 14 amino acids. The germline V gene encodes CDR1 SEHNR and CDR2 FQNEAQ (reference sequence). The CDR3 DNA is TGTGCCAGCAGCTTAAGCGGGAGGGTCGACGAGCAGTACTTC. It encodes CASSLSGRVDEQYF.

This clonotype was observed a handful of times. The chain has TRBV24-1 and TRBJ1-2; D may be TRBD1 (5 bases). V was cut by 6 bases and J by 2 bases, with 6 bases left in between. In germline, CDR1 is KGHDR, CDR2 SFDVKD. The CDR3 is 12 residues long. CDR3 protein: CATSRDNYGYTF. CDR3 DNA sequence: TGTGCCACCAGTCGGGACAACTATGGCTACACCTTC.

V and J are TRBV12-3 or TRBV12-4 and TRBJ1-1; D is possibly TRBD1 (6 bases). The germline V and J ends were trimmed by 5 bases and 6 bases, with 16 bases remaining between them. The CDR3 has 14 residues. The chain's CDR3 is CASSAIGGRAEAFF. The CDR3 nucleotides are TGTGCCAGCAGTGCCATCGGGGGGCGGGCTGAAGCTTTCTTT.

The chain joins TRBV11-3 to TRBJ2-3; a weak D match, TRBD1 (5 bases). The CDR3 length is 14 residues. Looked up from germline, CDR1 is SGHNT and CDR2 is YENEEA. V was shortened by 4 bases and J by 6 bases, with 14 bases between the two germline ends. In DNA, the CDR3 is TGTGCCAGCAGCTCCAGCCAGGGAATTGATACGCAGTATTTT. Its translation: CASSSSQGIDTQYF.

The chain employs TRBV20-1 and TRBJ2-5; 10 bases agree with TRBD2. The CDR3 covers 16 residues. The V gene's germline CDR1 is DFQATT and CDR2 SNEGSKA (reference sequence). V shed 3 bases, J shed 5 bases, and the junction held 12 bases outside the gene matches. The CDR3 nucleotides read TGCAGTGCTAGGGTTCAGAGCGGGGGGGCATTGGAGACCCAGTACTTC. Translating gives CSARVQSGGALETQYF.

CDR3 sequence: CASSEEVAQNTEAFF. Here the CDR3 DNA reads TGTGCCAGCAGTGAAGAGGTTGCACAGAACACTGAAGCTTTCTTT. This chain uses TRBV6-1 with TRBJ1-1, with D uncertain. The CDR3 extends over 15 amino acids. V shed 1 base and J shed 1 base, with 10 bases lying between them. Germline CDR1 and CDR2: MNHNS and SASEGT.

The rearrangement links TRBV6-1 to TRBJ2-1; a weak D match, TRBD1 (8 bases). The germline gives CDR1 MNHNS, CDR2 SASEGT. With 11 bases removed from V and 4 bases from J, the gap between germline ends came to 18 bases. The CDR3 spans 14 residues. The CDR3: CAGQQGGGYNEQFF. In DNA form, the CDR3 reads TGTGCCGGACAACAGGGGGGAGGGTACAATGAGCAGTTCTTC.

This chain joins TRBV10-3 and TRBJ2-1; TRBD2 matches 9 bases. Germline trimming cut 7 bases from V and 4 bases from J; bases unmatched to any gene: 8. The CDR3 is made up of 15 amino acids. CDR1 is ENHRY and CDR2 is SYGVKD in the germline V gene. The CDR3 DNA is TGTGCCATCAATGTTCGGCTAGCGGGGTACAATGAGCAGTTCTTC. Amino acid sequence: CAINVRLAGYNEQFF.

Only a few counts were recorded for this clonotype. This chain links TRBV7-8 with TRBJ2-3; D not certain. The germline CDR1 and CDR2 sequences are SGHVS and FQNEAQ. This CDR3 spans 16 amino acids. V was cut by 7 bases and J by 4 bases, with 21 bases left in between. CDR3 sequence (DNA): TGTGCCAGCAAAACTGCAGCGCGACTTGGGCCAGATACGCAGTATTTT. Translated, it gives CASKTAARLGPDTQYF.

The chain links TRBV6-1 to TRBJ1-1, with 10 bases matching TRBD1. The CDR3 has 13 amino acids. V was clipped by 6 bases and J by 11 bases; unmatched bases: 9. Germline V gene sequence: CDR1 MNHNS, CDR2 SASEGT. This CDR3 is CASRSRDRGPAFF. In DNA form, the CDR3 reads TGTGCCAGCAGGTCCCGGGACAGGGGACCGGCTTTCTTT.

The V and J genes are TRBV7-9 and TRBJ2-5, with TRBD1 identical over 8 bases. The junction had 5 bases not matched to a gene; V was cut back by 6 bases and J by 5 bases. Germline-derived CDR1 and CDR2 are SEHNR and FQNEAQ (reference sequence). The CDR3 runs 13 residues. CDR3 nucleotides: TGTGCCAGCAGTGCAGGGGGCTGGGAGACCCAGTACTTC. Its translation is CASSAGGWETQYF.

The chain couples TRBV27 to TRBJ1-1, with D unresolved. Germline values: CDR1 MNHEY, CDR2 SMNVEV (reference sequence). Trimming shortened V by 6 bases and J by 0 bases, and 2 bases separated the two germline ends. This CDR3 comprises 11 residues. The CDR3 region is CASRMNTEAFF. CDR3 nucleotide sequence: TGTGCCAGCAGAATGAACACTGAAGCTTTCTTT.

The chain joins TRBV20-1 to TRBJ1-1, with a tentative D call TRBD1 (6 bases). This CDR3 has 15 amino acids. The V end was cut by 3 bases, the J end by 1 base, with 15 bases between. Germline V lookup: CDR1 DFQATT, CDR2 SNEGSKA (reference sequence). The CDR3 DNA reads TGCAGTGCTAGTCGCGGGGGGCCTACGAACACTGAAGCTTTCTTT. Its protein product is CSASRGGPTNTEAFF.

On this clonotype: The junction differs from germline at one of its ends, possibly a read error. The chain recombines TRBV7-9 with TRBJ1-2; 9 bases fit TRBD1. CDR3 length equals 16 residues. Germline CDR1 reads SEHNR; CDR2 reads FQNEAQ (reference sequence). This CDR3 reads CASSLGGQGANYGYTF. Written as DNA, the CDR3 is TGCGCCAGCAGCTTGGGGGGACAGGGAGCCAACTATGGCTACACCTTC. Based on the CDR3 plus reference TRBV7-9 and TRBJ1-2, the full variable domain is DTGVSQNPRHKITKRGQNVTFRCDPISEHNRLYWYRQTLGQGPEFLTYFQNEAQLEKSRLLSDRFSAERPKGSFSTLEIQRTEQGDSAMYLCASSLGGQGANYGYTFGSGTRLTVV.

This chain uses TRBV27 with TRBJ1-2, with unresolved D. In germline, CDR1 is MNHEY, CDR2 SMNVEV (reference sequence). V lost 6 bases and J 7 bases, leaving 15 bases between the germline ends. The CDR3 has 13 residues. CDR3: CASSPHSGGGYTF. CDR3 bases: TGTGCCAGCAGCCCTCACTCGGGCGGTGGCTACACCTTC.

The chain combines TRBV6-1 with TRBJ2-7; 7 bases are shared with TRBD1. V lost 6 bases and J lost 6; bases outside the gene matches: 5. The V gene's germline CDR1 is MNHNS and CDR2 SASEGT. The CDR3 covers 12 residues. The CDR3 nucleotides read TGTGCCAGCAGCCTGGGACAGTCCGAGCAGTACTTC. It translates to CASSLGQSEQYF.

Details on this clonotype: A read error may account for a junction end that differs from germline. The chain combines TRBV20-1 with TRBJ1-2, with 7 nucleotides matching TRBD1. Germline V gene sequence: CDR1 DFQATT, CDR2 SNEGSKA (reference sequence). This CDR3 spans 14 amino acids. CDR3 in DNA: TGCGGTGCTATCGGGACAGCCTCTGCCTATGGCTACACCTTC. This encodes CGAIGTASAYGYTF.

This chain links TRBV6-1 with TRBJ2-5, with 15 positions matching TRBD2. Trimming cost V 8 bases and J 1 base; bases outside gene matches: 8. Germline-derived CDR1 and CDR2 are MNHNS and SASEGT. The CDR3 loop spans 17 amino acids. The CDR3 DNA reads as TGTGCCAGCGGCCCCGCGGGACTAGCGGGAGGCCAAGAGACCCAGTACTTC. Protein product: CASGPAGLAGGQETQYF.

The chain uses TRBV18 and TRBJ1-1; D is unresolved. The CDR3 consists of 14 residues. V was cut by 4 bases and J by 1 base, with 10 bases left in between. Germline V gene data show CDR1 as KGHSH and CDR2 as LQKENI. The CDR3 region is CASSLGQANTEAFF. The DNA of the CDR3 is TGTGCCAGCTCACTGGGCCAGGCGAACACTGAAGCTTTCTTT.